The present TCR beta chain was sequenced within a study of blood T cell repertoires in COVID-19. Per the original methods: Scientists estimated how many nucleated cells there were by amplifying reference gene primers. The protocol was immunoSEQ multiplex PCR, while the TCRdb copy is restricted to in-frame clones and leaves out a portion. V and J calls and clone size are given by that table; D and trimming were obtained from the DNA. The sample gives roughly 54,000 clones, 85% to 90% of which show up once; 25% to 30% is in the top ten. Between the trimmed V and J ends, which lost 8 bases and 1 base, there was a span of 18 bases. In germline, CDR1 is MRHNA, CDR2 SNTAGT. CDR3 size: 17 residues.

The source is a human donor in a cohort sampled during active COVID-19. Specimen: peripheral blood. The V gene is TRBV6-4, the J gene TRBJ1-6; D gene unclear. DNA of the CDR3: TGTGCCAGCCAGTGCCAGAGCGGAAGGTCCTATAATTCACCCCTCCACTTT. This codes for CASQCQSGRSYNSPLHF.